Below, one T cell receptor beta chain is given with its context. The antigen remains unidentified. The data belong to a study of STAT5B mutations in CD4+ large granular lymphocyte leukemia. Overall study findings and caveats: Of heterogeneous patient samples, only five or six CD4-sorted ones were compared for clonality. Over 20% of private leukemic clonotypes occurred rarely in other patients' non-leukemic repertoires. CD4-sorted patient repertoires seemed more clonal than healthy CD4+ repertoires.

The method was immunoSEQ multiplex PCR; TCRdb's version includes in-frame clones alone and lacks a portion of them. The repertoire consists of thousands of clones, with about two thirds occurring once and the leading ten covering around 1.9%. Depending on availability, patient cells were bead-separated fractions or unselected PBMC. Germline CDR1 MNHEY, CDR2 SVGAGI. The V and J ends lost 1 base and 6 bases, in that order; junction bases with no gene match: 0. CDR3 length: 13 residues. V is TRBV6-5 and J is TRBJ2-1; 7 bases are shared with TRBD1. Sequencing input: PBMCs. This TCR derives from a woman between 70 and 85 years old with CD4+ T-cell large granular lymphocyte leukemia. This chain's CDR3 is CASSYWDSNEQFF. The CDR3 nucleotides are TGTGCCAGCAGTTACTGGGACAGCAATGAGCAGTTCTTC.